The clone carrying this TCR beta chain was seen a single time. This specimen comes from a study of blood T cell repertoires in COVID-19. Study-level information: Sample material is recorded as cDNA or gDNA derived from T cells, B-cell-depleted T cells, or PBMCs.

Authors' methods: Amplification of reference gene primers was used by the study to estimate nucleated cell counts. Some clones are missing from TCRdb's copy, which holds only in-frame ones; the method was immunoSEQ multiplex PCR. V, J and clone size reflect that table, while D and trimming were determined from the DNA. The sample includes 250,000 to 300,000 clones, around 90% of them seen just once. This clonotype was sampled from a woman between 50 and 59 years old who had recovered from COVID-19. Sample: peripheral blood.

The CDR3 here is CASSTPGQPQHF. As DNA, the CDR3 is TGTGCCAGCAGTACCCCGGGGCAGCCCCAGCATTTT. The rearrangement links TRBV6-6 to TRBJ1-5; D is undetermined. CDR3 length equals 12 residues. CDR1 MNHNY and CDR2 SVGAGI come from the germline V gene (reference sequence). V was pared by 5 bases and J by 7 bases, with 9 bases between.